A single sample gave rise to the 15 T cell receptor beta chains below, sequenced in a study of a mutant IDH1 vaccine in newly diagnosed glioma. The sample's time point: baseline, week 1 (first vaccination visit). Stated treatment: pre-vaccination baseline after standard-of-care therapy. Generated by immunoSEQ multiplex PCR, the TCRdb table keeps only in-frame clones and is missing some. This table holds 50,000 to 65,000 clones, around three quarters found once. Material: PBMCs, obtained from a glioma patient treated with radiotherapy, temozolomide or both. The receptors originated from a middle-aged woman with glioma.

The genes are TRBV5-1 and TRBJ1-3; 9 bases match TRBD1. The germline gives CDR1 SGHRS, CDR2 YFSETQ. The CDR3 covers 16 residues. The trim removed 3 bases at V and 2 bases at J, leaving 6 bases unmatched. In DNA, the CDR3 is TGCGCCAGCAGCTGGGGGACAGGGAGGACTGGAAACACCATATATTTT. Translated: CASSWGTGRTGNTIYF.

The rearrangement links TRBV4-3 to TRBJ2-3; a weak D match, TRBD2 (5 bases). The length of the CDR3 is 16 residues. Germline V gene sequence: CDR1 LGHNA, CDR2 YSLEER. V dropped 0 bases and J dropped 3 bases, with 13 bases sitting between them. CDR3 nucleotide sequence: TGCGCCAGCAGCCAAGATATCGGGGAAACGACAGATACGCAGTATTTT. It translates to CASSQDIGETTDTQYF.

CDR3 in DNA: TGTGCCTCACATAAACAGGGGATCTATGGCTACACCTTC. Protein: CASHKQGIYGYTF. The rearrangement uses TRBV19 and TRBJ1-2; 7 bases fit TRBD1. The CDR3 loop spans 13 amino acids. Trimming removed 11 bases from V and 4 bases from J; junction bases left unmatched: 10. Germline CDR1 LNHDA, CDR2 SQIVND (reference sequence).

This clone was observed a few times. This specimen includes other DNA sequences encoding the same CDR3. The chain links TRBV10-1 to TRBJ1-1; 10 nucleotides agree with TRBD1. Germline-derived CDR1 and CDR2 are WNHNN and SYGVQD (reference sequence). After removal of 4 bases from V and 5 bases from J, the junction contained 4 bases not matched to a gene. CDR3 size: 14 residues. For the CDR3, the DNA is TGCGCCAGCAGTGTGGGACAGGGGAATACTGAAGCTTTCTTT. It yields the protein CASSVGQGNTEAFF.

The V and J genes are TRBV5-1 and TRBJ1-6; perhaps TRBD1 as D (6 bases). V shed 0 bases and J shed 5 bases, with 18 bases lying between them. From germline, CDR1 is SGHRS and CDR2 YFSETQ. This CDR3 has 18 amino acids. CDR3 DNA sequence: TGCGCCAGCAGCTTGGTGCCCACCGAGACAGGTGATAATTCACCCCTCCACTTT. Protein product: CASSLVPTETGDNSPLHF.

The chain joins TRBV4-1 to TRBJ1-2; D remains ambiguous. V was shortened by 1 base and J by 3 bases, with 12 bases between the two germline ends. Per the germline V gene, CDR1 is MGHRA and CDR2 is YSYEKL. CDR3 length: 15 amino acids. Here the CDR3 reads CASSQVNRMDYGYTF. CDR3 sequence (DNA): TGCGCCAGCAGCCAAGTGAACAGAATGGACTATGGCTACACCTTC.

As to this clone: Different DNA sequences within this sample yield the same CDR3. The gene calls are TRBV7-2 and TRBJ2-7; D is ambiguous. The V and J ends lost 5 bases and 4 bases respectively, with 6 bases between them. This CDR3 is 11 amino acids long. CDR1 is SGHTA and CDR2 is FQGNSA in the germline V gene. The CDR3 is CASSPYYEQYF. In DNA, the CDR3 is TGTGCCAGCAGCCCTTATTACGAGCAGTACTTC.

Concerning this clone: This CDR3 is also generated by other DNA sequences in the sample. The CDR3 bases are TGTGCCTGGAGTCTACAGGGCGACTATGGCTACACCTTC. Translated, it gives CAWSLQGDYGYTF. The rearrangement joins TRBV30 to TRBJ1-2, with TRBD1 as a possible D gene (6 bases). V lost 2 bases and J 3 bases, leaving 10 bases between the germline ends. Germline V gene lookup returns CDR1 GTSNPN and CDR2 SVGIG (reference sequence). The CDR3 is made up of 13 amino acids.

V and J are TRBV6-1 and TRBJ2-2, with 7 bases matching TRBD1. The CDR3 extends over 10 amino acids. In germline, CDR1 is MNHNS, CDR2 SASEGT. The trim removed 6 bases at V and 13 bases at J, leaving 2 bases unmatched. CDR3 region: CASSHRGLFF. Here the CDR3 DNA reads TGTGCCAGCAGCCACAGGGGGCTGTTTTTT.

The rearrangement joins TRBV19 to TRBJ2-5, with D possibly TRBD1 on 6 matching bases. CDR3 size: 14 residues. CDR1 is LNHDA, CDR2 SQIVND, per germline (reference sequence). V was clipped by 3 bases and J by 2 bases, with 10 bases between them. The CDR3 region is CASSIPGDQETQYF. The CDR3 DNA is TGTGCCAGTAGTATTCCAGGGGATCAAGAGACCCAGTACTTC.

V is TRBV29-1 and J is TRBJ2-1, with 7 bases identical to TRBD2. CDR1 and CDR2 from the germline V gene are SQVTM and ANQGSEA. The CDR3 consists of 11 residues. J gave up 8 bases and V 8 bases, and 6 bases lay outside the gene matches. In nucleotides, the CDR3 is TGCAGCCATTCAGCGGGGCATGAGCAGTTCTTC. Amino acid sequence: CSHSAGHEQFF.

The CDR3 sequence: CASSLGTGGYEQYF. In DNA form, the CDR3 reads TGTGCCAGCAGCTTAGGGACAGGGGGCTACGAGCAGTACTTC. The chain carries TRBV13 and TRBJ2-7, with 9 bases matching TRBD1. V shed 0 bases, J shed 3 bases, and the junction held 0 bases outside the gene matches. Germline CDR1 is PRHDT and CDR2 is FYEKMQ (reference sequence). The length of the CDR3 is 14 residues. Complete variable domain (other parts from reference TRBV13 and TRBJ2-7): AAGVIQSPRHLIKEKRETATLKCYPIPRHDTVYWYQQGPGQDPQFLISFYEKMQSDKGSIPDRFSAQQFSDYHSELNMSSLELGDSALYFCASSLGTGGYEQYFGPGTRLTVT.

CDR3 sequence reads: CASSLAMGQPQHF. For the CDR3, the DNA is TGTGCCAGCAGCTTAGCGATGGGGCAGCCCCAGCATTTT. V usage is TRBV7-9 and J usage is TRBJ1-5, with no clear D. The germline V gene has CDR1 SEHNR and CDR2 FQNEAQ (reference sequence). CDR3 length: 13 residues. V lost 0 bases and J 7 bases, leaving 7 bases between the germline ends.

This clone showed up just a few times. The genes are TRBV5-1 and TRBJ2-7; no definite D call. Germline values: CDR1 SGHRS, CDR2 YFSETQ. V lost 0 bases, J lost 0 bases, and 7 bases lay in between. This CDR3 comprises 14 residues. CDR3 amino acids: CASSLAAGSYEQYF. The CDR3 DNA reads as TGCGCCAGCAGCTTGGCTGCAGGCTCCTACGAGCAGTACTTC.

This clone was seen a handful of times. The rearrangement links TRBV7-9 to TRBJ1-2; weak D call: TRBD1 (5 bases). The CDR3 consists of 14 residues. The germline gives CDR1 SEHNR, CDR2 FQNEAQ (reference sequence). Trimming stripped 1 base from V and 8 bases from J, with 14 bases between. The CDR3 loop is CASSLEVAGMGYTF. The CDR3 region has the DNA TGTGCCAGCAGCTTAGAGGTTGCAGGGATGGGCTACACCTTC.